These T cell receptor beta chains were read from a single sample in a study of T cell responses to AZD1222 COVID-19 vaccine. Here immunoSEQ multiplex PCR was the method, and the copy in TCRdb shows in-frame clones only, minus some. The table has around 100,000 clones, about 83% seen once; the top ten hold 15% to 20%. Sequencing was performed on peripheral blood, taken on day 0 of AZD1222 vaccination. These receptors were collected from an adult in good health. The CDR3 runs from the conserved cysteine through the conserved F or W. A D gene is named only where the DNA matches it firmly. The size of a clone is reported for some rows only, either as once, few or many, or as a class for expanded clones.

J | V | size | D | DNA | CDR3
TRBJ1-1 | TRBV19 | . | . | TGTGCCAGTAGTTCGGGAGGGGTCGACACTGAAGCTTTCTTT | CASSSGGVDTEAFF
TRBJ2-6 | TRBV6-5 | . | . | TGTGCCAGCAGTTATAGCTCTGGGGCCAACGTCCTGACTTTC | CASSYSSGANVLTF
TRBJ2-7 | TRBV6-5 | . | . | TGTGCCAGCAGTTACTCTGCTGCAGATGCCTACGAGCAGTACTTC | CASSYSAADAYEQYF
TRBJ1-1 | TRBV11-2 | once | TRBD1 | TGTGCCAGCAGGGGGGGACAGGGTTGGAATGAAGCTTTCTTT | CASRGGQGWNEAFF
TRBJ2-7 | TRBV7-9 | . | . | TGTGCCAGCGGTACGAGCCTCGAGCAGTACTTC | CASGTSLEQYF
TRBJ1-3 | TRBV30 | few | . | TGTGCCTGGAGCTTAAGGGCGAACACCATATATTTT | CAWSLRANTIYF
TRBJ2-1 | TRBV18 | once | . | TGTGCCAGCTCACAGGGGGAGGACCACAATGAGCAGTTCTTC | CASSQGEDHNEQFF
TRBJ2-5 | TRBV2 | . | . | TGTGCCAGCAGTGATGGCTTGGAAGAGACCCAGTACTTC | CASSDGLEETQYF
TRBJ2-1 | TRBV11-2 | . | TRBD2 | TGTGCCAGCAGCTTCTCTAGCGGGCCCTTCTACAATGAGCAGTTCTTC | CASSFSSGPFYNEQFF
TRBJ2-7 | TRBV5-6 | . | TRBD1 | TGTGCCAGCAGCTCACAGGGGGAATCCTACGAGCAGTACTTC | CASSSQGESYEQYF
TRBJ2-2 | TRBV19 | . | TRBD1 | TGTGCCAGTAATTCCAGGGGGCAGAACGGGGAGCTGTTTTTT | CASNSRGQNGELFF
TRBJ2-2 | TRBV7-2 | . | . | TGTGCCAGCAGTCCTGACAGGATGTTCGGGGAGCTGTTTTTT | CASSPDRMFGELFF
TRBJ1-1 | TRBV15 | . | . | TGTGCCACCAGCAGAGATCAAGGGAGAAGCACTGAAGCTTTCTTT | CATSRDQGRSTEAFF
TRBJ1-2 | TRBV29-1 | . | . | TGCAGCGTGCTACAGGCGGCAACTAACTATGGCTACACCTTC | CSVLQAATNYGYTF
TRBJ2-6 | TRBV9 | few | . | TGTGCCAGCAGCGTAGTTTCTGGGGCCAACGTCCTGACTTTC | CASSVVSGANVLTF
TRBJ1-5 | TRBV7-9 | few | . | TGTGCCAGCAGCCCCGGGGGGGCTAATCAGCCCCAGCATTTT | CASSPGGANQPQHF
TRBJ1-3 | TRBV5-1 | . | . | TGCGCCAGCACTTCGGGGCTTTCTGGAAACACCATATATTTT | CASTSGLSGNTIYF
TRBJ2-1 | TRBV6-1 | . | . | TGTGCCAGCAGTGATCCGTTGGGCAAGCAGTTCTTC | CASSDPLGKQFF
TRBJ2-5 | TRBV29-1 | . | . | TGCAGCGTTGAGGAGCACCAAGAGACCCAGTACTTC | CSVEEHQETQYF
TRBJ2-3 | TRBV25-1 | . | . | TGTGCCAGCAGTGATCTTACAACTACCACAGATACGCAGTATTTT | CASSDLTTTTDTQYF
TRBJ1-2 | TRBV10-3 | . | . | TGTGCCATCAGTGAGGACCTACAGGGTAACTATGGCTACACCTTC | CAISEDLQGNYGYTF
TRBJ1-2 | TRBV11-3 | once | . | TGTGCCAGCAGCCTAGACACTAACTATGGCTACACCTTC | CASSLDTNYGYTF
TRBJ1-1 | TRBV18 | . | . | TGTGCCAGCTCACCAATAGGGGCGAGGACTGAAGCTTTCTTT | CASSPIGARTEAFF
TRBJ2-7 | TRBV6-1 | . | . | TGTGCCAGCAGTGATGCTCGGACCCAGTACGAGCAGTACTTC | CASSDARTQYEQYF
TRBJ2-1 | TRBV6-5 | . | . | TGTGCCAGCAGTTACTCGCTGGCCCTCGGGATTAATGAGCAGTTCTTC | CASSYSLALGINEQFF
TRBJ1-1 | TRBV10-3 | . | . | TGTGCCTCCTCACCGGCGGGGGAGAACACTGAAGCTTTCTTT | CASSPAGENTEAFF
TRBJ1-2 | TRBV6-5 | . | TRBD1 | TGTGCCAGCAGAGCCGGGACAGGGGGAGACTATGGCTACACCTTC | CASRAGTGGDYGYTF
TRBJ2-1 | TRBV9 | once | . | TGTGCCAGCAGCCCCCCCAAAAGTGTCAATGAGCAGTTCTTC | CASSPPKSVNEQFF
TRBJ2-5 | TRBV6-1 | once | . | TGTGCCAGCAGTGATGGCGGACAGAGCGAAGAGACCCAGTACTTC | CASSDGGQSEETQYF
TRBJ2-5 | TRBV3-1/TRBV3-2 | . | . | TGTGCCAGCAGCCAAGATGGCGGGTCTAGTGGGACCCAGTACTTC | CASSQDGGSSGTQYF
TRBJ1-2 | TRBV30 | . | TRBD1 | TGTGCCTGGAGCCGTGGAACAGGGGGTGGCTACACCTTC | CAWSRGTGGGYTF
TRBJ2-4 | TRBV6-6 | once | . | TGTGCCAGCAGCCCTGGCGCCAGCGGGAACATTCAGTACTTC | CASSPGASGNIQYF
TRBJ2-2 | TRBV9 | . | . | TGTGCCAGCAGCGTAGCAGGTCACGGGGAGCTGTTTTTT | CASSVAGHGELFF
TRBJ2-1 | TRBV24-1 | . | . | TGTGCCACCAGTGAGCGACAGAGGTTGGGTGAGCAGTTCTTC | CATSERQRLGEQFF
TRBJ1-5 | TRBV6-5 | . | TRBD1 | TGTGCCAGCAGCCAGGGACAGGGGCTTCAGCCCCAGCATTTT | CASSQGQGLQPQHF
TRBJ2-1 | TRBV19 | . | TRBD1 | TGTGCCAGTACCCAGACCGCAGGGGGTGGATACAATGAGCAGTTCTTC | CASTQTAGGGYNEQFF
TRBJ1-4 | TRBV5-6 | . | . | TGTGCCAGCAGCTTCGTACAGGGCAGCACTGTTAGTGAAAAACTGTTTTTT | CASSFVQGSTVSEKLFF